The text below deals with one TCR beta chain. Its antigen is still unknown. V gave up 3 bases and J gave up 0 bases, with 11 bases separating them. CDR1 is SQVTM, CDR2 ANQGSEA, per germline. The CDR3 contains 14 residues. Using its own MiXCR run on the 5' RACE reads, TCRdb lists one record per CDR3 protein. The top ten hold roughly 3% of the sample, which has some 220,000 distinct CDR3 sequences, 3% to 3.5% seen once. The sample belongs to a study of T cells after yellow fever vaccination. Study-wide results and caveats: Subsequent to the booster, the majority of primary-vaccination clones reappeared (approximately 95% CD4, approximately 85% CD8).

V gene TRBV29-1 combines with J gene TRBJ1-1; D remains ambiguous. The receptor was isolated from a man younger than 35 who received the YFV17D yellow fever vaccine. The starting material was CD4+ T cells sorted from PBMCs, obtained 10 days after the yellow fever booster vaccination. The CDR3 region is CSVERKLMNTEAFF. The CDR3, as DNA: TGCAGCGTTGAGAGAAAACTGATGAACACTGAAGCTTTCTTT.